These 19 T cell receptor beta chains were all obtained from the same sample, sequenced in a study of Ad26.COV2.S vaccination and SARS-CoV-2 variants. The protocol was immunoSEQ multiplex PCR, while the TCRdb copy is restricted to in-frame clones and leaves out a portion. The data show about 410,000 clones, with 92% seen just once and 1.5% to 2% held by the top ten. The treatment here: 19 received Ad26.COV2.S at low or high dose, single or two shots; 5 received placebo; per-sample allocation not given. Day 63 following the first vaccine or placebo injection was when the samples were taken. Material: peripheral blood, obtained in a trial of Ad26.COV2.S vaccine versus placebo. Every receptor here comes from a person aged 18-65 years who received the Ad26.COV2.S COVID-19 vaccine or a placebo.

In regard to this clone: At one of its ends the junction is not consistent with the germline gene, which may arise from a read error. The chain combines TRBV10-1 with TRBJ2-7; 9 bases are shared with TRBD1. The CDR3 is 12 amino acids. CDR1 is WNHNN and CDR2 is SYGVQD in the germline V gene (reference sequence). The CDR3 region is CASRGDRASLNF. The CDR3 DNA is TGCGCCAGCCGGGGGGACAGGGCAAGCTTGAACTTC.

The chain joins TRBV15 to TRBJ1-1, with D hard to call. The CDR3 contains 14 residues. Per germline, CDR1 LNHNV and CDR2 YYDKDF (reference sequence). V was clipped by 5 bases and J by 1 base, with 11 bases between them. The DNA for the CDR3 is TGTGCCACCAGCCCGCACAGCCAGAACACTGAAGCTTTCTTT. This gives the protein CATSPHSQNTEAFF.

The V call is TRBV5-4, the J call TRBJ1-2; possibly TRBD1 for D (6 bases). CDR3 length equals 15 residues. Germline CDR1 reads SGHNT; CDR2 reads YYREEE (reference sequence). V was trimmed by 5 bases and J by 4 bases, leaving 18 bases between them. CDR3 DNA sequence: TGTGCCAGCAGACGCGGGGGGGGCGAGTCCTATGGCTACACCTTC. This encodes CASRRGGGESYGYTF.

The chain employs TRBV20-1 and TRBJ2-7, with D maybe TRBD2 (5 bases). Germline V gene data show CDR1 as DFQATT and CDR2 as SNEGSKA (reference sequence). The CDR3 contains 14 residues. Trimming pared 3 bases from V and 4 bases from J, leaving 16 bases between. Written as DNA, the CDR3 is TGCAGTGCTAGTAGAGGGTCATTCGGATACGAGCAGTACTTC. Amino acids: CSASRGSFGYEQYF.

The chain links TRBV7-2 to TRBJ2-4; 10 positions agree with TRBD1. Looked up from germline, CDR1 is SGHTA and CDR2 is FQGNSA. V was clipped by 5 bases and J by 8 bases; unmatched bases: 9. CDR3 length: 15 residues. The CDR3 sequence: CASSGRTGGIDIQYF. CDR3 nucleotides: TGTGCCAGCAGCGGGAGGACAGGGGGAATTGACATTCAGTACTTC. The whole variable domain, remainder taken from reference TRBV7-2 and TRBJ2-4, is GAGVSQSPSNKVTEKGKDVELRCDPISGHTALYWYRQSLGQGLEFLIYFQGNSAPDKSGLPSDRFSAERTGGSVSTLTIQRTQQEDSAVYLCASSGRTGGIDIQYFGAGTRLSVL.

This clone was observed once. This sequence joins TRBV15 and TRBJ2-3; TRBD2 aligns across 8 bases. Germline V gene data show CDR1 as LNHNV and CDR2 as YYDKDF (reference sequence). This CDR3 contains 16 residues. J was trimmed by 0 bases and V by 5 bases; bases with no gene match: 7. DNA for the CDR3: TGTGCCACCAGCGGAGCGGGGGCACCTAGCACAGATACGCAGTATTTT. Protein product: CATSGAGAPSTDTQYF. The full variable domain, its missing parts supplied by reference TRBV15 and TRBJ2-3, is DAMVIQNPRYQVTQFGKPVTLSCSQTLNHNVMYWYQQKSSQAPKLLFHYYDKDFNNEADTPDNFQSRRPNTSFCFLDIRSPGLGDTAMYLCATSGAGAPSTDTQYFGPGTRLTVL.

This sequence joins TRBV30 and TRBJ1-4, with D possibly TRBD1 on 6 matching bases. The CDR3 is made up of 14 amino acids. Between the trimmed V and J ends, which lost 1 base and 7 bases, there was a span of 13 bases. Germline values: CDR1 GTSNPN, CDR2 SVGIG (reference sequence). CDR3 coding DNA: TGTGCCTGGAGTGACAGGGCCAAAGGTGAAAAACTGTTTTTT. The encoded protein is CAWSDRAKGEKLFF.

This clone showed up just a few times. The chain recombines TRBV23-1 with TRBJ2-7; maybe TRBD1 (8 bases). TRBV23-1 is noted as an ORF with a role that remains uncertain. V lost 5 bases to trimming and J lost 4 bases, with 15 bases between them. The CDR3 runs to 14 residues. CDR3 DNA sequence: TGCGCCAGCAGTATACAGGGGGAGGGTTACGAGCAGTACTTC. This encodes CASSIQGEGYEQYF.

The chain uses TRBV24-1 and TRBJ1-2; D gene unclear. Trimming stripped 2 bases from V and 6 bases from J, with 9 bases between. Germline CDR1 reads KGHDR; CDR2 reads SFDVKD. CDR3 length: 13 amino acids. The CDR3 DNA reads as TGTGCCACCAGTGATTCGCGGCAGAATGGCTACACCTTC. As protein: CATSDSRQNGYTF.

This chain uses TRBV19 with TRBJ1-4; D call uncertain. Trimming took off 1 base at V and 7 bases at J, with 10 bases between the two ends. CDR3 length: 14 residues. In germline, CDR1 is LNHDA, CDR2 SQIVND (reference sequence). The CDR3 coding sequence is TGTGCCAGTAGTATAGTCGGTTCGGCTGAAAAACTGTTTTTT. Translated, it gives CASSIVGSAEKLFF. Full variable domain (outside the CDR3, taken from reference TRBV19 and TRBJ1-4): DGGITQSPKYLFRKEGQNVTLSCEQNLNHDAMYWYRQDPGQGLRLIYYSQIVNDFQKGDIAEGYSVSREKKESFPLTVTSAQKNPTAFYLCASSIVGSAEKLFFGSGTQLSVL.

This clone showed up just once. The sample carries other DNA sequences with the same CDR3. V is TRBV4-3 and J is TRBJ2-7, with D tentatively TRBD2 (5 bases). V was pared by 0 bases and J by 3 bases, with 6 bases between. CDR3 length: 13 amino acids. Germline CDR1 LGHNA, CDR2 YSLEER. In nucleotides, the CDR3 is TGCGCCAGCAGCCAAGATCGGGGCTACGAGCAGTACTTC. Protein product: CASSQDRGYEQYF.

The rearrangement uses TRBV6-1 and TRBJ1-5; the match to TRBD1 covers 11 bases. Unmatched junction bases numbered 12, after V lost 3 bases and J lost 2 bases. Germline CDR1 reads MNHNS; CDR2 reads SASEGT. The CDR3 runs to 19 residues. The CDR3 here is CASSEFRDRGTFGNQPQHF. For the CDR3, the DNA is TGTGCCAGCAGTGAGTTCCGGGACAGGGGGACTTTTGGCAATCAGCCCCAGCATTTT.

V usage is TRBV5-6 and J usage is TRBJ1-2; D might be TRBD1 (5 bases). There are 15 residues in the CDR3. The V gene's germline CDR1 is SGHDT and CDR2 YYEEEE. The V end lost 4 bases, the J end lost 4 bases, and 17 bases lay between the germline ends. The chain's CDR3 is CASSNRDSYLYGYTF. The CDR3 nucleotides read TGTGCCAGCAGCAACCGGGACTCTTACCTCTATGGCTACACCTTC. Based on the CDR3 plus reference TRBV5-6 and TRBJ1-2, the full variable domain is DAGVTQSPTHLIKTRGQQVTLRCSPKSGHDTVSWYQQALGQGPQFIFQYYEEEERQRGNFPDRFSGHQFPNYSSELNVNALLLGDSALYLCASSNRDSYLYGYTFGSGTRLTVV.

V and J are TRBV30 and TRBJ1-3; 7 bases agree with TRBD1. Per germline, CDR1 GTSNPN and CDR2 SVGIG (reference sequence). This CDR3 has 16 amino acids. V was clipped by 1 base and J by 3 bases; unmatched bases: 9. The CDR3 region has the DNA TGTGCCTGGAGTGCCCCGGCAGGGGGTGGTGGAAACACCATATATTTT. It codes for CAWSAPAGGGGNTIYF.

V is TRBV4-3 and J is TRBJ2-7, with 9 positions matching TRBD2. This CDR3 spans 15 amino acids. Germline values: CDR1 LGHNA, CDR2 YSLEER. Unmatched junction bases numbered 9, after V lost 4 bases and J lost 5 bases. The chain's CDR3 is CASSPRTSGSHEQYF. CDR3 nucleotide sequence: TGCGCCAGCAGCCCGCGCACTAGCGGGTCCCACGAGCAGTACTTC.

V gene TRBV5-1 combines with J gene TRBJ1-1, with D possibly TRBD1 on 6 matching bases. V was shortened by 4 bases and J by 0 bases, with 10 bases between the two germline ends. Germline lookup yields CDR1 SGHRS and CDR2 YFSETQ. This CDR3 has 14 residues. The CDR3 reads CASSHRVMNTEAFF. The CDR3 DNA is TGCGCCAGCAGCCACAGGGTCATGAACACTGAAGCTTTCTTT.

The genes are TRBV27 and TRBJ1-4; 7 bases map to TRBD1. Germline CDR1 is MNHEY and CDR2 is SMNVEV (reference sequence). V was clipped by 3 bases and J by 2 bases; unmatched bases: 3. The CDR3 contains 15 residues. In DNA form, the CDR3 reads TGTGCCAGCAGTTTCCGGGGACAGACTAATGAAAAACTGTTTTTT. Translating gives CASSFRGQTNEKLFF.

The chain uses TRBV6-5 and TRBJ1-6; tentatively, D is TRBD1 (6 bases). This CDR3 comprises 16 residues. Per the germline V gene, CDR1 is MNHEY and CDR2 is SVGAGI. Trimming took off 0 bases at V and 9 bases at J, with 15 bases between the two ends. Written as DNA, the CDR3 is TGTGCCAGCAGTTACTCACAGGGTCGAATCGGTTCACCCCTCCACTTT. Its protein product is CASSYSQGRIGSPLHF.

The rearrangement joins TRBV29-1 to TRBJ1-5; 9 bases map to TRBD1. J was trimmed by 4 bases and V by 4 bases; bases with no gene match: 11. Germline CDR1 SQVTM, CDR2 ANQGSEA. CDR3 size: 16 residues. The CDR3 sequence: CSVAYSDRGGNQPQHF. Here the CDR3 DNA reads TGCAGCGTTGCCTACTCGGACAGGGGAGGTAATCAGCCCCAGCATTTT. Drawing the rest from reference TRBV29-1 and TRBJ1-5, the complete variable domain is SAVISQKPSRDICQRGTSLTIQCQVDSQVTMMFWYRQQPGQSLTLIATANQGSEATYESGFVIDKFPISRPNLTFSTLTVSNMSPEDSSIYLCSVAYSDRGGNQPQHFGDGTRLSIL.